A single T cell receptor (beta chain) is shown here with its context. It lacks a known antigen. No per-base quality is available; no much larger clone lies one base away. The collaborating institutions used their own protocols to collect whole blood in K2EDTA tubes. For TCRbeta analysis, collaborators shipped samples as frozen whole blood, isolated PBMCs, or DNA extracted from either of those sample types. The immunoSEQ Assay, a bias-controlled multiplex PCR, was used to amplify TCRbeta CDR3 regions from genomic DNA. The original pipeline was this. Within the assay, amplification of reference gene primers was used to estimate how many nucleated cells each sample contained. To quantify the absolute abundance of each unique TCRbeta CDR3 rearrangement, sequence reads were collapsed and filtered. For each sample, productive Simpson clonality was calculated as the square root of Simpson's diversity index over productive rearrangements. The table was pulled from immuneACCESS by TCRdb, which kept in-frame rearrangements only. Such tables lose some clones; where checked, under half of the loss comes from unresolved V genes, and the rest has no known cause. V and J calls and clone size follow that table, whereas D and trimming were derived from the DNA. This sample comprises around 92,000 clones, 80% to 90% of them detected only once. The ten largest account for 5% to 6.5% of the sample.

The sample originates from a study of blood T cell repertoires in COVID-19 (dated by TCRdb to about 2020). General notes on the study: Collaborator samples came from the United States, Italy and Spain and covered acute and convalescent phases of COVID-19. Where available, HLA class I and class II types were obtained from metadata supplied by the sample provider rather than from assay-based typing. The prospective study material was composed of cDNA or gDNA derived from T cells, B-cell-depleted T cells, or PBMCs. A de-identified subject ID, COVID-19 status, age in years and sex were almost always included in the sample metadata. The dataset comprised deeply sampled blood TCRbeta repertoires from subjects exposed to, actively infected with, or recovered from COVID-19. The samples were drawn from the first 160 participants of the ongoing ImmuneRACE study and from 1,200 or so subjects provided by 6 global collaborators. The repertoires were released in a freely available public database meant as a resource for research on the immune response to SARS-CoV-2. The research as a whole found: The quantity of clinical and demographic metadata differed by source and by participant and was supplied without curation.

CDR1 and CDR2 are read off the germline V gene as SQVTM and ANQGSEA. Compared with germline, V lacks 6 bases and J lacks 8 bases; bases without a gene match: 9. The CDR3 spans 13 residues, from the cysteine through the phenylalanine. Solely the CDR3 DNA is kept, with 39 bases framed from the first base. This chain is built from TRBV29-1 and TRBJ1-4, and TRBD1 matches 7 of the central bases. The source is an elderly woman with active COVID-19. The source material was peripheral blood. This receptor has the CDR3 CSVVTGLEEKLFF. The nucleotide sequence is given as TGCAGCGTCGTGACAGGGCTAGAGGAAAAACTGTTTTTT.